This TCR beta chain was sequenced during a study of blood T cell repertoires in COVID-19. Study as a whole: There were acute and convalescent COVID-19 samples, and they came from the United States, Italy and Spain. Sources were T cells, B-cell-depleted T cells, or PBMCs; the material itself was cDNA or gDNA.

In the original processing: Quantification of nucleated cells was approximated via reference gene primer amplification. Method: immunoSEQ multiplex PCR; TCRdb's copy keeps in-frame clones and lacks some. V and J calls and clone size are those listed in that table; D and trimming were worked out from the DNA. The repertoire holds fewer than 180,000 clones, with roughly 85% as singletons. This TCR derives from a man in his 70s with acute or convalescent COVID-19. Sequenced material: peripheral blood.

The CDR3 loop reads CASTPNRNYGYTF. The CDR3 DNA follows: TGTGCCAGCACCCCGAACAGGAACTATGGCTACACCTTC. This chain joins TRBV28 and TRBJ1-2, with D perhaps TRBD1 (5 bases). CDR1 and CDR2 (germline): MDHEN, SYDVKM. Trimming pared 7 bases from V and 2 bases from J, leaving 11 bases between. The CDR3 contains 13 residues.